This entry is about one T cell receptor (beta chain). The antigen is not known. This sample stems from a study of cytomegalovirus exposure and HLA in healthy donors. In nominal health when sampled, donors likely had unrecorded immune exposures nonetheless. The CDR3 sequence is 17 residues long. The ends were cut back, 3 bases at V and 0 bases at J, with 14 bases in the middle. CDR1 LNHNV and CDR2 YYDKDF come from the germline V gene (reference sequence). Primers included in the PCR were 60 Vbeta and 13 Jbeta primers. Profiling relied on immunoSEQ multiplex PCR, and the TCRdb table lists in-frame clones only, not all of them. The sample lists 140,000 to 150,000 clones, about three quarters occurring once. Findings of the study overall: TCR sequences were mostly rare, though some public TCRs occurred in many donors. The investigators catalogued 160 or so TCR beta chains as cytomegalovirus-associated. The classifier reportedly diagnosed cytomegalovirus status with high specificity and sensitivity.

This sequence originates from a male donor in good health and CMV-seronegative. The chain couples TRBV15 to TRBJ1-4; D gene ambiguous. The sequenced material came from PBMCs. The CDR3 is CATSSSLGASTNEKLFF. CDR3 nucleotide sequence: TGTGCCACCAGCAGCTCACTGGGAGCATCAACTAATGAAAAACTGTTTTTT.